Listed here is a single T cell receptor (beta chain). What it binds is not known. These data belong to a study of shared clonotypes between healthy human individuals. Overall study: Donors had three CD4 naive, three CD4 memory, two CD8 naive and one CD8 memory plate apiece.

Naive-designated CD8 cells lacked CD45RO, were positively enriched for CCR7, and omitted terminally differentiated effector memory CD45RA+ cells. All participating donors were Caucasian adults from Nashville, Tennessee. The study's findings and limits: Shared clonotypes across all four donors exceeded non-shared ones in generation probability.

Trimming cost V 3 bases and J 1 base, with 14 bases left between them. This CDR3 has 16 residues. Looked up from germline, CDR1 is SGDLS and CDR2 is YYNGEE. Sorted-subset replicate PCRs used 150 to 200 ng DNA, about 30,000 T cell genomes. Clones were read by immunoSEQ multiplex PCR, and TCRdb kept only the in-frame ones, dropping some. Of over 2,000,000 clones listed, 93% are singletons. Sequenced material: naive CD8+ T cells from PBMCs. The chain is built from TRBV9 and TRBJ1-5; possible D gene TRBD1, 6 bases. This sequence originates from a man between 18 and 35 years old in good health. Some clones in this sample may be carry-over from other donors' samples. The CDR3 spells CASSGRQDKSNQPQHF. In DNA, the CDR3 is TGTGCCAGCAGCGGACGACAGGATAAGAGCAATCAGCCCCAGCATTTT.